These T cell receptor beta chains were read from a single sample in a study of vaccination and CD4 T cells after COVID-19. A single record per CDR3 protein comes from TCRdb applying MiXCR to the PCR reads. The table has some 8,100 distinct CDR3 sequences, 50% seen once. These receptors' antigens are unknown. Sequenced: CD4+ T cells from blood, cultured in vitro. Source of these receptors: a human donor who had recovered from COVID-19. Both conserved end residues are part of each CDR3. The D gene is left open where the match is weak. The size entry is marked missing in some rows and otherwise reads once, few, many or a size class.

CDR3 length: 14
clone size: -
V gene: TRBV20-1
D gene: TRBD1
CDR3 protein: CSAVPGTGLREQYF

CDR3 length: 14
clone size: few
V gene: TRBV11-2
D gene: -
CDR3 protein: CASSWRGAGNTIYF

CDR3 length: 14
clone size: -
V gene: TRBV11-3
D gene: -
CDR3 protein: CASSSQGLNTEAFF

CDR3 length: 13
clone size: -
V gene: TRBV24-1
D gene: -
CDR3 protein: CATSGRQRSGYTF

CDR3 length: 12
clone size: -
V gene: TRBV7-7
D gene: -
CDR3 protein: CASSLEGGELFF

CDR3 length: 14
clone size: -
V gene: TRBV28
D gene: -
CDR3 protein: CASSGDIPNYGYTF

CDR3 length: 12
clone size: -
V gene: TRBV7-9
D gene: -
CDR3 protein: CASSAAGGEQYF

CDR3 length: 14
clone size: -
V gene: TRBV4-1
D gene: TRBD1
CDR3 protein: CASSRPGTGNGYTF

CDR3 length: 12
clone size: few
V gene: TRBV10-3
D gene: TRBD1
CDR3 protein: CATTDRATKLFF

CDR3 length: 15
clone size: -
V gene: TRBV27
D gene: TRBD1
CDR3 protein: CASSPRTGWSTEAFF